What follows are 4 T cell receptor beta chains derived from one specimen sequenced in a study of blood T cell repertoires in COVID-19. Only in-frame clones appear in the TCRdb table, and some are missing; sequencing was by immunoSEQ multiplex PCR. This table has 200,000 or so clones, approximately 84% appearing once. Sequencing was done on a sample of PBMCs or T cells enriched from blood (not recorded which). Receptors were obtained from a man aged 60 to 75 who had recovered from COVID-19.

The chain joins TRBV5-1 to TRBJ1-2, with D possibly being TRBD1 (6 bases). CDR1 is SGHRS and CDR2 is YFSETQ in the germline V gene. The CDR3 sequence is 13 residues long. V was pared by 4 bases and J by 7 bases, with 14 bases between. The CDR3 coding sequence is TGCGCCAGCAGCGAGGGAAGGGGGGGTGGCTACACCTTC. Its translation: CASSEGRGGGYTF.

This CDR3 is CASSLSRDSSTEAFF. The CDR3 region has the DNA TGTGCCAGCAGTTTATCCCGGGACAGTTCGACTGAAGCTTTCTTT. This chain connects TRBV27 to TRBJ1-1; 7 bases map to TRBD1. The germline V gene has CDR1 MNHEY and CDR2 SMNVEV (reference sequence). Losses at the gene ends were 0 bases for V and 5 bases for J; bases not matched to a gene: 6. This CDR3 is 15 amino acids long.

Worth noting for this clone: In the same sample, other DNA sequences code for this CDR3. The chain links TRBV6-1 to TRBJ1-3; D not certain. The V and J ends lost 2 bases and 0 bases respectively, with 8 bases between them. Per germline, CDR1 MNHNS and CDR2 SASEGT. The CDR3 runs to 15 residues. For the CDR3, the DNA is TGTGCCAGCAGTGAATCTGGGAGCTCTGGAAACACCATATATTTT. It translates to CASSESGSSGNTIYF.

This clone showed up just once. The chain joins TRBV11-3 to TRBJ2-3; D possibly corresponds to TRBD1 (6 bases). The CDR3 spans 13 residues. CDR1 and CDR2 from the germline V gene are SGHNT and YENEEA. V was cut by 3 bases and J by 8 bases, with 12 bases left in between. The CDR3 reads CASSLGTPGTQYF. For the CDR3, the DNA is TGTGCCAGCAGCTTGGGGACACCGGGTACGCAGTATTTT.